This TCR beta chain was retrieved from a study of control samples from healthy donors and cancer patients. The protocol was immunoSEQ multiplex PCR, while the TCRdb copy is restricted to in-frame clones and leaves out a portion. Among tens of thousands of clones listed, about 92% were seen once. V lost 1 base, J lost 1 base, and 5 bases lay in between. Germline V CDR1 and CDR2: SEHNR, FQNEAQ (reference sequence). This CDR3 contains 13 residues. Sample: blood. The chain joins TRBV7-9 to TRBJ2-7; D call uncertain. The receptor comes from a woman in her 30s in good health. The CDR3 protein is CASSLDRSYEQYF. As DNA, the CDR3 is TGTGCCAGCAGCTTAGACAGATCCTACGAGCAGTACTTC.